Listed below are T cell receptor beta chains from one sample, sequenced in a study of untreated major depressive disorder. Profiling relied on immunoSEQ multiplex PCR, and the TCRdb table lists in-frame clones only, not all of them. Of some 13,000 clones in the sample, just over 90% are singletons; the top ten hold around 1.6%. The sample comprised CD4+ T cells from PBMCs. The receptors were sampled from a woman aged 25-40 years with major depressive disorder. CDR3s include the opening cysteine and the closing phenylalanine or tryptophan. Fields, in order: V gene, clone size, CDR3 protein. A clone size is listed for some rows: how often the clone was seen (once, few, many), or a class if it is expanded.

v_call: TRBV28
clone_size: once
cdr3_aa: CASSLSSGRPYEQYF

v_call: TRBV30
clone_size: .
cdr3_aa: CAWSGLEVDEQFF

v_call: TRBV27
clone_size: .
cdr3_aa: CASSTIDRGHGYTF

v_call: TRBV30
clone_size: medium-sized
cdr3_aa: CAWIWSAGYGGYTF

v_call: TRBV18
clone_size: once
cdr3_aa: CASSPIGAGSYEQYF

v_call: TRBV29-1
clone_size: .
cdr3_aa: CSVGVAGNEQFF

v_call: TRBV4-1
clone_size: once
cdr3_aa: CASSQGEGWPQHF

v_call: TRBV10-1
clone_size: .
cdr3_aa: CASSDGKLGEKLFF

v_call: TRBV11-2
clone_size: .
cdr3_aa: CASTKGGGTDTQYF

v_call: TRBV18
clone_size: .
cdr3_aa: CASSPNVGRSGTQYF

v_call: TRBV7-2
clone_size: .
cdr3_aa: CASSYLPIRYEQYF

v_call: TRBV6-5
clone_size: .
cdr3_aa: CASRSRGYGGYTF

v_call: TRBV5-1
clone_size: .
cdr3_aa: CASSFDRVYTDTQYF

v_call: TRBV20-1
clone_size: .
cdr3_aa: CSASPGTEAFF

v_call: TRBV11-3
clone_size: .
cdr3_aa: CASSFWQYLSTDTQYF

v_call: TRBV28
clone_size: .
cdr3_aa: CASSISSYEQYF

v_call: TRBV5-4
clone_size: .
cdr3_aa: CASSLGLAGVRELPYEQYF

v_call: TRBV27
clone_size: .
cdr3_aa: CASSPTRTAEYF

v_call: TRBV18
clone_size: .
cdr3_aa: CASSQRQGALHEQYF

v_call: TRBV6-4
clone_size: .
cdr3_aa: CASSVRLAAGELFF

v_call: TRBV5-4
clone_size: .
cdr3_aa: CASSLSSGDYNEQFF

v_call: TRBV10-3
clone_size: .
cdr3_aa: CAISESPGPARYTQYF

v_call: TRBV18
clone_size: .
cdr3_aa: CASSPLRDRAFDTQYF

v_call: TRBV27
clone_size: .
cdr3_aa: CASSLFRDSYEQYF

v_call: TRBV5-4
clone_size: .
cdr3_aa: CASSFRDLRSYEQYF

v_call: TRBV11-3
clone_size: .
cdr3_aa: CASSRLTEIMNTEAFF

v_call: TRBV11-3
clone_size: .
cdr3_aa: CASSSRSVFWTGELFF

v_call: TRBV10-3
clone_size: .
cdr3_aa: CAISDLYGYTF

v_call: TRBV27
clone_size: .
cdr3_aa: CASSWDRGQPQHF

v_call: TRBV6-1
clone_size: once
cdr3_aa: CASRGFTDTQYF

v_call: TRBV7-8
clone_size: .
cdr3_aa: CASSLGGTPKAYGYTF

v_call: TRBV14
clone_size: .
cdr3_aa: CASSQSRAGEQYF

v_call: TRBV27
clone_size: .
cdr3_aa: CASRRTLTGGHEQYF

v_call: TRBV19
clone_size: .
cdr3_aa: CASTGDSQETQYF

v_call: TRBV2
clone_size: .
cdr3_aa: CASSPTPRVTEAFF

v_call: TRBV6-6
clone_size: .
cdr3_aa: CASRPSGQGKETQYF

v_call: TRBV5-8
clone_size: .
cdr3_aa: CASSHEGEQYF

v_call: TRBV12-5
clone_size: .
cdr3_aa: CASGKNTEAFF

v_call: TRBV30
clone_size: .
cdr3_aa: CAWSVSRNTEAFF

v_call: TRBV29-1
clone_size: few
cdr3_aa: CSVGAGSSYNEQFF